The 18 T cell receptor beta chains reported below all come from one sample, sequenced in a study of beta chain features in type 1 diabetes (dated by TCRdb to the late 2010s). The paper's findings and limits, for the study overall: In all four CD4+ subsets, TCRB CDR3 length was moderately but significantly shorter in type 1 diabetes patients.

The library was produced with the immunoSEQ multiplex PCR assay. All of the isolated RNA was reverse transcribed with the High Capacity cDNA Reverse Transcription Kit, so expressed TCRB transcripts were sequenced. The clones in this table, taken by TCRdb from immuneACCESS, are in-frame only. Not every clone is retained; where verified, under half of the shortfall comes from an unresolved V gene, and the cause of the rest is unknown. The sample table holds 600,000 to 700,000 clones, of which around 11% were seen once. Around 0.12% of the sample is in the top ten clones. For these TCRs, the target antigens are not known. Sequenced material: naive CD4+ T cells from blood. Interpreted using the paper, the cell subset or site label stands for: true naive CD4+ T cells. The receptors here all came from a man aged 25 to 45 with type 1 diabetes.

The gene calls are TRBV7-9 and TRBJ1-2; 9 bases map to TRBD1. The CDR3 has 17 residues. The trim removed 7 bases at V and 1 base at J, leaving 13 bases unmatched. Germline CDR1 is SEHNR and CDR2 is FQNEAQ (reference sequence). DNA of the CDR3: TGTGCCAGCAAGGTCCCGGGACAGGGACACGTTAACTATGGCTACACCTTC. Protein product: CASKVPGQGHVNYGYTF.

The V call is TRBV15, the J call TRBJ2-1; TRBD2 agrees at 8 bases. Germline assignment: CDR1 LNHNV and CDR2 YYDKDF (reference sequence). The CDR3 has 15 residues. Trimming at V came to 1 base and at J to 8 bases, leaving 7 bases not matched to a gene. CDR3 protein: CATSRVPGGYDEQFF. For the CDR3, the DNA is TGTGCCACCAGCAGAGTTCCGGGGGGGTATGATGAGCAGTTCTTC.

A few counts support this clone. The V call is TRBV6-6, the J call TRBJ1-5; D unresolved. Between the trimmed V and J ends, which lost 6 bases and 0 bases, there was a span of 9 bases. Germline CDR1 and CDR2: MNHNY and SVGAGI (reference sequence). The CDR3 length is 14 residues. The CDR3 region has the DNA TGTGCCAGCAGCCGCGACGATAGCAATCAGCCCCAGCATTTT. Protein: CASSRDDSNQPQHF.

The V gene is TRBV10-3, the J gene TRBJ2-5; 12 bases fit TRBD2. The CDR3 is made up of 17 amino acids. Unmatched junction bases numbered 12, after V lost 3 bases and J lost 7 bases. Germline lookup yields CDR1 ENHRY and CDR2 SYGVKD. Written as DNA, the CDR3 is TGTGCCATCAGTGACTCTCCTAGCGGGGGGGCCTTACCGACCCAGTACTTC. It codes for CAISDSPSGGALPTQYF.

V gene TRBV9 combines with J gene TRBJ2-7, with 8 nucleotides matching TRBD1. The germline V gene has CDR1 SGDLS and CDR2 YYNGEE. There are 13 residues in the CDR3. Unmatched junction bases numbered 3, after V lost 7 bases and J lost 0 bases. The CDR3 bases are TGTGCCAGCGCCACAGGGGGCTCCTACGAGCAGTACTTC. This sequence encodes CASATGGSYEQYF.

The V gene is TRBV9, the J gene TRBJ1-6; TRBD1 is a possible D gene (5 bases). Germline lookup yields CDR1 SGDLS and CDR2 YYNGEE. Trimming removed 1 base from V and 7 bases from J, with 6 bases in between. This CDR3 is built from 13 residues. CDR3 nucleotides: TGTGCCAGCAGCGTACAGGGAAATTCACCCCTCCACTTT. This codes for CASSVQGNSPLHF.

The rearrangement links TRBV6-1 to TRBJ2-1; D remains ambiguous. V shed 4 bases and J shed 4 bases, with 8 bases lying between them. This CDR3 is built from 13 residues. Per germline, CDR1 MNHNS and CDR2 SASEGT. The CDR3 here is CASSVQQYNEQFF. The CDR3 nucleotides read TGTGCCAGCAGTGTACAGCAATACAATGAGCAGTTCTTC.

The V gene is TRBV7-2, the J gene TRBJ2-7; D gene ambiguous. Germline CDR1 and CDR2: SGHTA and FQGNSA. This CDR3 region has 12 residues. The germline V and J ends were trimmed by 5 bases and 3 bases, with 8 bases remaining between them. CDR3 sequence reads: CASSAQIYEQYF. DNA of the CDR3: TGTGCCAGCAGCGCTCAAATCTACGAGCAGTACTTC.

This clone was seen a handful of times. The rearrangement joins TRBV18 to TRBJ2-2; D gene uncertain. Per germline, CDR1 KGHSH and CDR2 LQKENI. This CDR3 contains 14 residues. Trimming shortened V by 0 bases and J by 6 bases, and 8 bases separated the two germline ends. CDR3 sequence reads: CASSPPNGAGELFF. The CDR3 DNA is TGTGCCAGCTCACCACCGAATGGGGCCGGGGAGCTGTTTTTT.

There are a few counts of this clone. The chain has TRBV29-1 and TRBJ2-1; 7 bases match TRBD1. V gave up 4 bases and J gave up 7 bases; unmatched junction bases: 4. The CDR3 contains 12 residues. Germline V gene data show CDR1 as SQVTM and CDR2 as ANQGSEA. CDR3 bases: TGCAGCGTTGCGTCAGGGGGAAATGAGCAGTTCTTC. It codes for CSVASGGNEQFF.

This clone was seen a handful of times. This chain's CDR3 is CASSLVGFYGYTF. The CDR3 DNA follows: TGTGCCAGCAGCTTAGTAGGATTCTATGGCTACACCTTC. The V call is TRBV7-2, the J call TRBJ1-2; no clear D gene. The V and J ends lost 1 base and 4 bases respectively, with 7 bases between them. The CDR3 spans 13 residues. In germline, CDR1 is SGHTA, CDR2 FQGNSA.

This chain's CDR3 is CASSLFSGTGVITEAFF. CDR3 nucleotides: TGCGCCAGCAGCCTGTTCTCCGGGACAGGGGTTATAACTGAAGCTTTCTTT. The chain joins TRBV5-1 to TRBJ1-1; 10 bases agree with TRBD1. V lost 4 bases, J lost 5 bases, and 14 bases stayed unmatched. Germline V lookup: CDR1 SGHRS, CDR2 YFSETQ. CDR3 length: 17 residues.

The V gene is TRBV9, the J gene TRBJ2-2; D gene unclear. CDR1 is SGDLS, CDR2 YYNGEE, per germline. The CDR3 spans 16 residues. V lost 0 bases, J lost 4 bases, and 13 bases lay in between. In DNA, the CDR3 is TGTGCCAGCAGCGTAGCCATTAGCCCTACCACCGGGGAGCTGTTTTTT. Amino acids: CASSVAISPTTGELFF.

This clone was counted between two and nine times. V usage is TRBV7-2 and J usage is TRBJ1-2; possibly TRBD1 for D (6 bases). Germline-derived CDR1 and CDR2 are SGHTA and FQGNSA. The V gene lost 0 bases and the J gene lost 8 bases, with 13 bases spanning the gap. CDR3 length: 14 residues. The CDR3: CASSLAHRAGGYTF. DNA for the CDR3: TGTGCCAGCAGCTTAGCGCACAGGGCTGGGGGCTACACCTTC.

The V call is TRBV30, the J call TRBJ1-5; TRBD1 matches 8 bases. This CDR3 contains 13 residues. In germline, CDR1 is GTSNPN, CDR2 SVGIG (reference sequence). The J segment lost 9 bases and the V segment lost 6 bases, leaving 10 bases of the junction unmatched. CDR3 sequence (DNA): TGTGCCTGCTCTCCACAGGGGGTTGGGCCCCAGCATTTT. It is translated as CACSPQGVGPQHF. Combining the CDR3 with reference TRBV30 and TRBJ1-5 gives the whole variable domain SQTIHQWPATLVQPVGSPLSLECTVEGTSNPNLYWYRQAAGRGLQLLFYSVGIGQISSEVPQNLSASRPQDRQFILSSKKLLLSDSGFYLCACSPQGVGPQHFGDGTRLSIL.

The gene calls are TRBV5-1 and TRBJ2-1; TRBD2 might be the D (5 bases). Trimming stripped 4 bases from V and 9 bases from J, with 11 bases between. The germline V gene encodes CDR1 SGHRS and CDR2 YFSETQ. The CDR3 length is 12 residues. In nucleotides, the CDR3 is TGCGCCAGCAGCGCCAGCCGGGGTGAGCAGTTCTTC. This gives the protein CASSASRGEQFF.

The V call is TRBV15, the J call TRBJ2-7; D is unresolved. This CDR3 region has 14 residues. The germline V gene encodes CDR1 LNHNV and CDR2 YYDKDF (reference sequence). The V end lost 0 bases, the J end lost 2 bases, and 8 bases lay between the germline ends. The CDR3 DNA sequence: TGTGCCACCAGCAGAGACCGGACCACCTACGAGCAGTACTTC. It translates to CATSRDRTTYEQYF.

This clone came up a few times. The chain is built from TRBV30 and TRBJ2-3, with TRBD2 identical over 7 bases. The V and J ends lost 1 base and 4 bases, in that order; junction bases with no gene match: 5. This CDR3 has 14 amino acids. Germline V gene sequence: CDR1 GTSNPN, CDR2 SVGIG (reference sequence). CDR3 sequence (DNA): TGTGCCTGGAGTGAAGCGGGGACGCCAGATACGCAGTATTTT. Protein sequence: CAWSEAGTPDTQYF. Full variable domain (rest looked up from reference TRBV30 and TRBJ2-3): SQTIHQWPATLVQPVGSPLSLECTVEGTSNPNLYWYRQAAGRGLQLLFYSVGIGQISSEVPQNLSASRPQDRQFILSSKKLLLSDSGFYLCAWSEAGTPDTQYFGPGTRLTVL.